This TCR delta chain was sequenced for a study of human gamma delta and Vdelta1 T cells. TCRdb fed the PCR reads to CATT. Of more than 5,000 delta-chain clones in the sample, 40% to 50% were seen once. As regards this clone: Its antigen is unknown.

The CDR3 has 12 amino acids. Germline CDR1 reads TVYSNPD; CDR2 reads GDNSRS (reference sequence). V trimming: 3 bases; J trimming: 6 bases; junction bases outside the gene matches: 5. General study findings and limits: Delta One T cells were reportedly polyclonal and broadly cytotoxic against acute myeloid leukemia.

The sequenced sample consisted of Vdelta1 gamma-delta T cells from blood grown in culture (DOT cells). The J gene is TRDJ1, the V gene TRDV3; 9 bases align to TRDD3. The receptor was derived from a human donor in good health. CDR3 amino acids: CALSWGIHKLIF. In DNA form, the CDR3 reads TGTGCCTTGAGCTGGGGGATCCATAAACTCATCTTT.